This T cell receptor beta chain was documented in a study of Graves' ophthalmopathy and Graves' hyperthyroidism (dated by TCRdb to 2017 to 2018). Context from the whole study: Peripheral blood was collected at initial diagnosis, before any treatment. The study used TCR beta repertoire signatures to distinguish Graves' ophthalmopathy from Graves' hyperthyroidism and to predict progression to ophthalmopathy. In total, some 130 blood samples were TCR-sequenced: 40 to 45 ophthalmopathy, about 75 hyperthyroidism and about 17 hyperthyroidism-to-ophthalmopathy patients. To explore V-J signatures that separate ophthalmopathy from hyperthyroidism, a discovery set of about a hundred patients was enrolled, consisting of about 45 with ophthalmopathy and 55 to 65 with stable hyperthyroidism. An independent validation cohort comprised some 18 hyperthyroidism patients and some 16 patients who later progressed from hyperthyroidism to ophthalmopathy. In more than five hyperthyroidism patients, the T-cell repertoires found in thyroid tissue were compared with those found in blood. Following sampling, methimazole starting at 30 mg daily was administered to hyperthyroidism patients, and high-dose intravenous methylprednisolone was administered to ophthalmopathy patients. For training and testing, the 95 to 100 patients in the discovery cohort were randomly divided in a 7:3 ratio. General conclusions and limits of the study: Sample size was not predetermined statistically, and investigators were not blinded to group allocation. Ophthalmopathy was separated from stable hyperthyroidism by the 13-signature model with roughly 90% sensitivity and 81% to 84% specificity in cross-validation and with 80%/75% in the test set. In validation, the model predicted ophthalmopathy progression with 70.59% sensitivity and 72.22% specificity; roughly eleven predicted patients were CT-confirmed with GO in a median of around 6.5 months. Most expanded thyroid clonotypes with frequency above 0.001 were also detected in blood, suggesting blood repertoires may reflect the thyroid immune response.

For repertoire sequencing, the TCR beta CDR3 regions were amplified from RNA transcripts. A first-round RT-PCR used HTBI primers with the Qiagen OneStep RT-PCR kit, followed by a second-round multiplex PCR, size selection and purification. The libraries underwent paired-end sequencing with 100 bp reads on an Illumina HiSeq2000. In the paper's pipeline: SOAPnuke was used to process the reads, removing any read that contained adapters or uncalled bases, had a mean Phred below 15, or lacked an exact match to the constant primer or identifier. COPE v1.2.5 was used to merge high-quality paired reads. Clonotypes were defined as unique nucleotide sequences and were aligned to IMGT TRB V, D and J references using MiTCR v1.1. Analysis was restricted to V-J combinations with a frequency above 0.0001, which covered 99.2% of repertoires. For each V-J combination, a TCR clonal expansion and chaos score was defined as the ratio of F50 clonal expansion to chaos observed in the TCRdist matrix. Features were reduced by Welch's t-statistics and random forest to around 13 V-J combinations, which fed a naive Bayes classifier. Thyroid-blood repertoire similarity was quantified with the Morisita-Horn index. TCRdb redid the processing of the public reads, applying fastp at Q25 and MiXCR, and retained in-frame beta chains. Each record represents a unique CDR3 protein, reported with the most common genes and DNA among its rows. None of the V and J calls come from the authors' own analysis; TCRdb made them. The sample yields roughly 420,000 distinct CDR3 sequences; 21% were counted once. The ten largest clonotypes hold around 3% of the sample.

This clonotype appeared many times. Its antigen specificity is not known. There are no base qualities to consult, and no much larger clone falls within one base. A patient counted as having stable hyperthyroidism if there was no progression to ophthalmopathy within 18 months of follow-up. The hyperthyroidism patients were 18 to 65 years old and newly diagnosed, with a disease duration of less than 2 months. Patients with other autoimmune diseases, uncontrolled infections, pregnancy or lactation were excluded from the study. Clinical symptoms, serum thyroxine, TRAb, thyroid ultrasound and orbital computed tomography were used for diagnosis. Ficoll-Paque density gradient centrifugation was used to isolate PBMCs from approximately 10 ml of fresh peripheral blood. Trizol reagent was used to extract the total RNA, and its quality was then checked on an Agilent 2100 Bioanalyzer. V lost 4 bases and J lost 6 bases; the stretch between them is 14 bases long. The CDR3 runs 13 amino acids, cysteine and phenylalanine included. Only the CDR3 region is kept as DNA, spanning 39 bases read in frame from base 1. For CDR1 and CDR2, the germline V gene lists SGHDT and YYEEEE.

This TCR was sampled from a young woman with stable Graves' hyperthyroidism. Donor details come from another sample of the same person, matched by shared clones. Material: peripheral blood. Recombination linked TRBV5-6 to TRBJ2-7; a confident D gene designation cannot be given. The sequenced DNA is TGTGCCAGCAGCCCAAGAGTGGACGGCGAGCAGTACTTC. Translated, this gives CASSPRVDGEQYF.